The 2 T cell receptor beta chains presented below share a single source sample, sequenced in a study of cytomegalovirus exposure and HLA in healthy donors. The PCR ran on 60 Vbeta and 13 Jbeta primers. TCRdb's table, derived via immunoSEQ multiplex PCR, lists solely in-frame clones and lacks some. This sample has a few hundred thousand clones, with around 80% found just once. Material for sequencing was PBMCs. Every receptor here comes from a woman aged 55-69 years in good health and CMV-seropositive.

This clone was observed a few times. Here the CDR3 DNA reads TGTGCCAGCTGGACCACAATTGGGGGGGCTAGCACAGATACGCAGTATTTT. Its translation is CASWTTIGGASTDTQYF. The chain links TRBV5-4 to TRBJ2-3, with D possibly matching TRBD2 (7 bases). The CDR3 length is 17 residues. The V gene's germline CDR1 is SGHNT and CDR2 YYREEE (reference sequence). V was trimmed by 7 bases and J by 0 bases, leaving 21 bases between them.

This chain links TRBV5-6 with TRBJ1-2; 8 bases map to TRBD1. V lost 3 bases and J lost 4; bases outside the gene matches: 5. CDR3 length equals 14 residues. Germline lookup yields CDR1 SGHDT and CDR2 YYEEEE. CDR3 in amino acids: CASSSRDRSYGYTF. CDR3 coding DNA: TGTGCCAGCAGCTCACGGGACAGGAGCTATGGCTACACCTTC. The whole variable domain, filled in from reference TRBV5-6 and TRBJ1-2, reads DAGVTQSPTHLIKTRGQQVTLRCSPKSGHDTVSWYQQALGQGPQFIFQYYEEEERQRGNFPDRFSGHQFPNYSSELNVNALLLGDSALYLCASSSRDRSYGYTFGSGTRLTVV.